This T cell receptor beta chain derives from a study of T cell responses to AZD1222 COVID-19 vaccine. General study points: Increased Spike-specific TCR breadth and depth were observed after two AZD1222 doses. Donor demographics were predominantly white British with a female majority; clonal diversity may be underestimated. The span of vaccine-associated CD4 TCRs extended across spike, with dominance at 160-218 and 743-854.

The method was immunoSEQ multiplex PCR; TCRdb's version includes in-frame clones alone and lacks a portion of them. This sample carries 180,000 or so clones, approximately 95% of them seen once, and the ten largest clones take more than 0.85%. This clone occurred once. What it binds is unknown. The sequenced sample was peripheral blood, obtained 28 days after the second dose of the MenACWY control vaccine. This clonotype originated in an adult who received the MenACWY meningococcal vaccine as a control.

The CDR3 sequence: CASSLDWTLSGNTIYF. CDR3 bases: TGTGCCAGCAGCTTGGACTGGACTTTATCTGGAAACACCATATATTTT. The V call is TRBV5-5, the J call TRBJ1-3; no clear D. The CDR3 has 16 amino acids. Deletions cut 0 bases from V and 1 base from J, with 11 bases between. The germline gives CDR1 SGHKS, CDR2 YYEKEE (reference sequence).